This T cell receptor beta chain originates from a study of T cell responses to AZD1222 COVID-19 vaccine. Regarding the study as a whole: Clonal diversity was possibly underestimated, and white British individuals and females predominated among donors. Repertoires in all cases were sampled only once the peak T cell response had passed. Per reports, nearly half of all spike-specific TCRs target regions that are unmutated in variants. Spike-specific TCR breadth and depth were elevated following two AZD1222 doses.

Produced via immunoSEQ multiplex PCR; TCRdb's table is partial and in-frame only. The sample includes around 130,000 clones, approximately 85% of them seen just once. CDR3 length: 12 residues. Germline V lookup: CDR1 MNHEY, CDR2 SMNVEV (reference sequence). The V end was cut by 5 bases, the J end by 2 bases, with 4 bases between. This clone was counted once. Its specificity is not known. The source was peripheral blood, collected on day 0 of AZD1222 vaccination. The V call is TRBV27, the J call TRBJ1-3; no definite D call. The source of this sequence is an adult in good health. The CDR3 sequence: CASSHPGNTIYF. The DNA of the CDR3 is TGTGCCAGCAGTCATCCTGGAAACACCATATATTTT.